The TCR beta chain described here comes from a study of T cell responses to AZD1222 COVID-19 vaccine. In the study overall: Whether given at about 4 or about 12 weeks, second doses were pooled. Study findings and constraints: Nearly half of spike-specific TCRs reportedly target variant regions that are unmutated in the B.1.351 and B.1.1.7 variants. Clonal diversity was possibly underestimated, and white British individuals and females predominated among donors.

The sample holds one count of this clone. Its specificity is not known. Germline V lookup: CDR1 SNHLY, CDR2 FYNNEI. V dropped 3 bases and J dropped 8; count of bases not matched to a gene: 2. The CDR3 runs 14 residues. Sequenced by immunoSEQ multiplex PCR; TCRdb stores in-frame clones only, minus some. The sample contains tens of thousands of clones, around 73% of which appear only once. V usage is TRBV2 and J usage is TRBJ1-4, with 11 bases matching TRBD1. This sequence originates from an adult in good health. The sequencing here drew on peripheral blood, taken on day 0 of AZD1222 vaccination. CDR3 sequence (DNA): TGTGCCAGCAGTGAGGACAGGGGGCGAGAAAAACTGTTTTTT. Amino acid sequence: CASSEDRGREKLFF.